The present T cell receptor beta chain was sequenced within a study of shared clonotypes between healthy human individuals. Study results and limitations: Clonotype sharing among donors likely depends on sequencing depth.

Only a few counts were recorded for this clone. What it recognizes is unknown. From germline, CDR1 is MNHEY and CDR2 SVGAGI. Trimming cost V 2 bases and J 10 bases; bases outside gene matches: 10. The CDR3 runs 14 residues. The deep-level immunoSEQ assay was used. This table comes from immunoSEQ multiplex PCR, and its TCRdb copy is limited to in-frame clones, with some not included. The sample carries roughly 500,000 clones, around four fifths recorded once. The TCR comes from a woman aged 40-49 years in good health. Some clones in this sample may be carry-over from other donors' samples. Input material: PBMCs. The chain employs TRBV6-5 and TRBJ1-2; 7 bases map to TRBD1. Here the CDR3 DNA reads TGTGCCAGCAGTTACAACAGGGACAGTATTGACTACACCTTC. This codes for CASSYNRDSIDYTF.